The following is a T cell receptor beta chain sequence with its context. Its target is unknown. Amplification used 60 Vbeta primers and 13 Jbeta primers. Under the authors' procedure: About 10 million shared chains were among around 80 million unique TCR beta chains counted in a later analysis. Only in-frame clones appear in the TCRdb table, and some are missing; sequencing was by immunoSEQ multiplex PCR. V and J calls and clone size are those listed in that table; D and trimming were worked out from the DNA. The sample contains about 160,000 clones, 70% to 90% of which appear only once. Trimming took 4 bases from V and 1 from J, leaving 13 bases between them. Germline-derived CDR1 and CDR2 are LGHNA and YNFKEQ. The CDR3 loop spans 15 amino acids. The data were obtained in a study of cytomegalovirus exposure and HLA in healthy donors. Regarding the study as a whole: A later analysis linked a missense variant in DCLRE1C to the trimming of TCR beta V and J genes.

The sequenced sample consisted of PBMCs. This sequence joins TRBV4-2 and TRBJ1-1; a possible D gene is TRBD1 (6 bases). This TCR derives from a man between 18 and 29 years old in good health and CMV-seropositive. For the CDR3, the DNA is TGTGCCAGCAGCCTCAACAGGGACCCGAACACTGAAGCTTTCTTT. Amino acid sequence: CASSLNRDPNTEAFF.